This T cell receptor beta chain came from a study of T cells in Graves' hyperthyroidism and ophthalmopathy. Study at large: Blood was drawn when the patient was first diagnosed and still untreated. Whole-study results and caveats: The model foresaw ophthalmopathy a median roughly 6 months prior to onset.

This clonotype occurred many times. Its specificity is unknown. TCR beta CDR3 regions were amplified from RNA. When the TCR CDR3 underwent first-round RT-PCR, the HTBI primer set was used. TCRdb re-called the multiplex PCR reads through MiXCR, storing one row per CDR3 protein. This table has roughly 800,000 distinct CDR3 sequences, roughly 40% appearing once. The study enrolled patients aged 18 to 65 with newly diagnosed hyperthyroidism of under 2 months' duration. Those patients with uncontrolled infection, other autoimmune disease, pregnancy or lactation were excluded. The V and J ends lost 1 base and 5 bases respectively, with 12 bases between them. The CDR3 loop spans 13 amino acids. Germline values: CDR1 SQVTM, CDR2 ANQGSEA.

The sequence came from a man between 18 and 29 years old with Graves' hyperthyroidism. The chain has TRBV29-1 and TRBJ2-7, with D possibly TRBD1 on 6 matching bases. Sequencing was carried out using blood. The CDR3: CSVEGAGENEQYF. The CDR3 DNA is TGCAGCGTTGAAGGGGCAGGGGAGAACGAGCAGTACTTC.